These 27 T cell receptor beta chains came from one sample sequenced in a study of radiotherapy plus CTLA-4 blockade in lung cancer. Profiling relied on immunoSEQ multiplex PCR, and the TCRdb table lists in-frame clones only, not all of them. The table has roughly 100,000 clones, about four fifths seen once. The sample here was peripheral blood, taken from a patient treated with radiotherapy plus ipilimumab. Receptor source: a human donor with non-small cell lung cancer that progressed on radiotherapy plus ipilimumab.

This clone has more than one count but fewer than ten. The chain has TRBV19 and TRBJ2-3, with TRBD2 identical over 10 bases. The CDR3 consists of 14 residues. Germline V gene data show CDR1 as LNHDA and CDR2 as SQIVND (reference sequence). V trimming: 10 bases; J trimming: 3 bases; junction bases outside the gene matches: 7. As DNA, the CDR3 is TGTGCCACGGCGGCTAGCGGGGGTACAGATACGCAGTATTTT. Translation gives CATAASGGTDTQYF.

The chain carries TRBV10-3 and TRBJ2-7; tentatively, D is TRBD1 or TRBD2 (5 bases each). Trimming took 6 bases from V and 7 from J, leaving 25 bases between them. The CDR3 runs 16 residues. Germline V gene sequence: CDR1 ENHRY, CDR2 SYGVKD. The DNA of the CDR3 is TGTGCCATCAGCTCCGGGCAGGGACGTGTATCGGGGGAGCAGTACGTC. Encoded protein: CAISSGQGRVSGEQYV.

DNA of the CDR3: TGTGCCAGTAGTATAGTTAGCGGGTGGGAGGAGCAGTACGTC. This gives the protein CASSIVSGWEEQYV. The V and J genes are TRBV19 and TRBJ2-7, with 7 nucleotides matching TRBD2. The CDR3 extends over 14 amino acids. Germline assignment: CDR1 LNHDA and CDR2 SQIVND (reference sequence). Trimming took 1 base from V and 7 from J; bases not matched to a gene: 7.

The chain carries TRBV11-2 and TRBJ2-1; 8 bases fit TRBD2. The CDR3 is made up of 16 amino acids. Looked up from germline, CDR1 is SGHAT and CDR2 is FQNNGV. V gave up 4 bases and J gave up 3 bases; unmatched junction bases: 8. The CDR3 region is CASSSETSDYYNEQFF. The CDR3 region has the DNA TGTGCCAGCAGCTCCGAGACTAGCGATTACTACAATGAGCAGTTCTTC.

As for this clone: Its ends do not fully match the called genes, so a read error is possible. The genes are TRBV7-9 and TRBJ2-1; D not certain. The CDR3 consists of 14 residues. Germline V gene data show CDR1 as SEHNR and CDR2 as FQNEAQ (reference sequence). DNA for the CDR3: TGTGCCAGCAGCTTAGCGGGCTCCGACAATGAGCAGTTCTTC. Translated, it gives CASSLAGSDNEQFF.

This clone was counted a few times. The rearrangement joins TRBV19 to TRBJ1-5, with D unresolved. The CDR3 loop spans 14 amino acids. Between the trimmed V and J ends, which lost 7 bases and 0 bases, there was a span of 10 bases. Germline assignment: CDR1 LNHDA and CDR2 SQIVND (reference sequence). The CDR3 DNA follows: TGTGCCAGTACTGGGCAGTATAGCAATCAGCCCCAGCATTTT. Amino acids: CASTGQYSNQPQHF.

This chain connects TRBV7-9 to TRBJ2-7; 11 bases are shared with TRBD1. The CDR3 contains 14 residues. Per the germline V gene, CDR1 is SEHNR and CDR2 is FQNEAQ (reference sequence). With V trimmed by 5 bases and J by 4 bases, 4 bases remained unmatched. The CDR3, as DNA: TGTGCCAGCAGCAGTGGACAGGGGGCTTACGAGCAGTACTTC. Translating gives CASSSGQGAYEQYF.

This sequence joins TRBV30 and TRBJ2-7; 7 nucleotides line up with TRBD1. The J segment lost 6 bases and the V segment lost 0 bases, leaving 5 bases of the junction unmatched. The CDR3 consists of 13 residues. Germline V CDR1 and CDR2: GTSNPN, SVGIG (reference sequence). CDR3 nucleotides: TGTGCCTGGAGTGTAAGTTCAGGGGGCGAGCAGTACTTC. Amino acids: CAWSVSSGGEQYF.

The table lists this clone with a few counts. The genes are TRBV15 and TRBJ1-2; perhaps TRBD1 as D (6 bases). The CDR3 has 15 amino acids. V lost 0 bases, J lost 7 bases, and 15 bases lay in between. Per the germline V gene, CDR1 is LNHNV and CDR2 is YYDKDF (reference sequence). The CDR3 here is CATSRDRGQGSGYTF. The CDR3 coding sequence is TGTGCCACCAGCAGAGATCGGGGGCAGGGCAGTGGCTACACCTTC.

This clone occurred a few times. The rearrangement links TRBV5-1 to TRBJ2-7, with 13 bases fitting TRBD2. CDR3 size: 15 residues. Germline assignment: CDR1 SGHRS and CDR2 YFSETQ. With V trimmed by 4 bases and J by 5 bases, 6 bases remained unmatched. The CDR3 DNA follows: TGCGCCAGCAGCGCCGGACTAGCGGGGGAGAACGAGCAGTACTTC. The encoded protein is CASSAGLAGENEQYF.

The CDR3 region has the DNA TGTGCCAGCTCACCACTTGAGGGCTTCATGAACACTGAAGCTTTCTTT. The encoded protein is CASSPLEGFMNTEAFF. The chain couples TRBV18 to TRBJ1-1; no clear D gene. With 1 base removed from V and 0 bases from J, the gap between germline ends came to 12 bases. Germline assignment: CDR1 KGHSH and CDR2 LQKENI. There are 16 residues in the CDR3.

This chain joins TRBV4-1 and TRBJ2-1; D possibly corresponds to TRBD1 (6 bases). Germline CDR1 MGHRA, CDR2 YSYEKL. The germline V and J ends were trimmed by 4 bases and 3 bases, with 10 bases remaining between them. The CDR3 has 14 amino acids. The CDR3 DNA is TGCGCCAGCAGCCTTCAGGGGTTCTACAATGAGCAGTTCTTC. Encoded protein: CASSLQGFYNEQFF.

The V call is TRBV18, the J call TRBJ2-1, with TRBD2 matching over 11 bases. The J segment lost 5 bases and the V segment lost 0 bases, leaving 3 bases of the junction unmatched. Germline CDR1 and CDR2: KGHSH and LQKENI. CDR3 size: 16 residues. CDR3 nucleotide sequence: TGTGCCAGCTCACCACCGTGGGGACTAGCGGACAATGAGCAGTTCTTC. Protein product: CASSPPWGLADNEQFF.

The CDR3 protein is CASSQGQGYQPQHF. The CDR3 coding sequence is TGTGCCAGCAGTCAAGGACAGGGGTATCAGCCCCAGCATTTT. The chain carries TRBV6-6 and TRBJ1-5; 9 nucleotides agree with TRBD1. This CDR3 is built from 14 residues. With V trimmed by 5 bases and J by 5 bases, 4 bases remained unmatched. The germline gives CDR1 MNHNY, CDR2 SVGAGI (reference sequence).

The chain is built from TRBV5-5 and TRBJ2-7, with 13 bases lining up with TRBD2. With 2 bases clipped from V and 6 bases from J, the junction kept 2 bases outside the gene matches. The CDR3 runs 14 residues. Per germline, CDR1 SGHKS and CDR2 YYEKEE (reference sequence). CDR3 protein: CASSLGLAGVEQYF. CDR3 DNA: TGTGCCAGCAGCTTAGGACTAGCGGGAGTCGAGCAGTACTTC.

The chain combines TRBV7-6 with TRBJ1-5; possibly TRBD1 for D (5 bases). V was clipped by 5 bases and J by 4 bases, with 18 bases between them. This CDR3 is 16 amino acids long. The V gene's germline CDR1 is SGHVS and CDR2 FNYEAQ. Here the CDR3 reads CASSPERQRQNQPQHF. CDR3 DNA: TGTGCCAGCAGCCCCGAGAGGCAGCGACAGAATCAGCCCCAGCATTTT.

This chain links TRBV9 with TRBJ2-5, with D perhaps matching TRBD1 (6 bases). The CDR3 totals 14 residues. Trimming cost V 2 bases and J 1 base, with 9 bases left between them. Germline V gene data show CDR1 as SGDLS and CDR2 as YYNGEE. CDR3 amino acids: CASSVTGIQETQYF. The DNA of the CDR3 is TGTGCCAGCAGCGTTACAGGGATCCAAGAGACCCAGTACTTC. The whole variable domain, filled in from reference TRBV9 and TRBJ2-5, reads DSGVTQTPKHLITATGQRVTLRCSPRSGDLSVYWYQQSLDQGLQFLIQYYNGEERAKGNILERFSAQQFPDLHSELNLSSLELGDSALYFCASSVTGIQETQYFGPGTRLLVL.

This clone was seen only once. The V call is TRBV29-1, the J call TRBJ2-3; TRBD2 agrees at 10 bases. V trimming: 0 bases; J trimming: 2 bases; junction bases outside the gene matches: 5. This CDR3 has 16 residues. CDR1 is SQVTM and CDR2 is ANQGSEA in the germline V gene. The CDR3 DNA reads as TGCAGCGTTGAAGATCAAGCGGGAGGGCACACAGATACGCAGTATTTT. It codes for CSVEDQAGGHTDTQYF.

The V gene is TRBV11-3, the J gene TRBJ2-1, with D possibly matching TRBD2 (6 bases). Germline V gives CDR1 SGHNT, CDR2 YENEEA. The CDR3 has 15 residues. Between the trimmed V and J ends, which lost 3 bases and 8 bases, there was a span of 17 bases. The CDR3 is CASSFLGGTGHEQFF. The CDR3 DNA sequence: TGTGCCAGCAGCTTTTTGGGCGGGACGGGACATGAGCAGTTCTTC.

The chain carries TRBV5-8 and TRBJ2-7, with D perhaps matching TRBD1 (6 bases). The CDR3 is made up of 14 amino acids. Germline-derived CDR1 and CDR2 are SGHTS and YDEGEE. V was shortened by 4 bases and J by 5 bases, with 16 bases between the two germline ends. In DNA form, the CDR3 reads TGTGCCAGCAGCAAGATCAGGGGATCCCACGAGCAGTACGTC. It translates to CASSKIRGSHEQYV.

This chain uses TRBV10-1 with TRBJ2-2; 7 bases are shared with TRBD2. The V and J ends lost 6 bases and 0 bases, in that order; junction bases with no gene match: 7. Germline CDR1 WNHNN, CDR2 SYGVQD (reference sequence). The CDR3 loop spans 16 amino acids. DNA for the CDR3: TGCGCCAGCAGCCAGGGACTACTTACGAACACCGGGGAGCTGTTTTTT. Its translation is CASSQGLLTNTGELFF.

This CDR3 reads CASRKGDSQETQYF. The DNA for the CDR3 is TGCGCCAGTCGCAAGGGGGACTCCCAAGAGACCCAGTACTTC. V gene TRBV5-1 combines with J gene TRBJ2-5, with D perhaps given as TRBD1 or TRBD2 (6 bases each). In germline, CDR1 is SGHRS, CDR2 YFSETQ. The CDR3 loop spans 14 amino acids. V was trimmed by 8 bases and J by 1 base, leaving 15 bases between them.

V gene TRBV18 combines with J gene TRBJ2-1; TRBD2 aligns across 8 bases. Germline CDR1 KGHSH, CDR2 LQKENI. The CDR3 has 14 residues. J was trimmed by 5 bases and V by 3 bases; bases with no gene match: 3. The CDR3 protein is CASSPGLGNNEQFF. CDR3 DNA: TGTGCCAGCTCACCGGGACTAGGAAACAATGAGCAGTTCTTC.

The chain couples TRBV11-1 to TRBJ2-1; TRBD1 might be the D (6 bases). Germline CDR1 is SGHAT and CDR2 is FQDESV (reference sequence). Deletions cut 5 bases from V and 14 bases from J, with 22 bases between. The CDR3 spans 14 residues. In DNA form, the CDR3 reads TGTGCCAGCAGCCCCCTTTTTGCGGCTAAGGGGGAGTTCTTC. This sequence encodes CASSPLFAAKGEFF. The whole variable domain, remainder taken from reference TRBV11-1 and TRBJ2-1, is EAEVAQSPRYKITEKSQAVAFWCDPISGHATLYWYRQILGQGPELLVQFQDESVVDDSQLPKDRFSAERLKGVDSTLKIQPAELGDSAMYLCASSPLFAAKGEFFGPGTRLTVL.

The V and J genes are TRBV30 and TRBJ2-5; either TRBD1 or TRBD2 may supply D (5 bases each). This CDR3 is built from 14 residues. Trimming removed 6 bases from V and 5 bases from J, with 19 bases in between. Per germline, CDR1 GTSNPN and CDR2 SVGIG (reference sequence). CDR3 bases: TGTGCCTGCCCCCGGCAAGGGACCGCGGAGACCCAGTACTTC. Translating gives CACPRQGTAETQYF. The complete variable domain, with remaining parts taken from reference TRBV30 and TRBJ2-5, reads SQTIHQWPATLVQPVGSPLSLECTVEGTSNPNLYWYRQAAGRGLQLLFYSVGIGQISSEVPQNLSASRPQDRQFILSSKKLLLSDSGFYLCACPRQGTAETQYFGPGTRLLVL.

The chain uses TRBV5-1 and TRBJ1-5, with D possibly being TRBD1 (6 bases). CDR3 length: 14 amino acids. From germline, CDR1 is SGHRS and CDR2 YFSETQ. The V gene lost 4 bases and the J gene lost 7 bases, with 15 bases spanning the gap. In DNA form, the CDR3 reads TGCGCCAGCAGCCTAGGACAGCCTGGCCAGCCCCAGCATTTT. Its translation: CASSLGQPGQPQHF.

The chain combines TRBV5-4 with TRBJ2-3; 9 bases fit TRBD1. Per germline, CDR1 SGHNT and CDR2 YYREEE (reference sequence). The CDR3 is made up of 14 amino acids. V shed 4 bases, J shed 3 bases, and the junction held 3 bases outside the gene matches. The DNA of the CDR3 is TGTGCCAGCAGCGTCGGGACAGGGACAGATACGCAGTATTTT. Translating it yields CASSVGTGTDTQYF.